This T cell receptor beta chain appears in the sequencing data of a study of CD8+CD57+ T cells in acquired aplastic anemia. Study information: Mean DNA quantity obtained from sorted CD4+ and CD8+ cells was 3.2 ug. General study points: More than 25 was the count of CD8+ CDR3 sequences that patients shared with controls.

Profiling that covered TCR beta VDJ and CDR3 relied on genomic DNA as its template. TCRdb fed the reads into MiXCR, producing one record per CDR3 protein. The sample has under 350,000 distinct CDR3 sequences, approximately 57% seen once. Selection for sequencing was limited to patients who had shown CD8+CD57+ cell expansion by flow cytometry. Worth noting for this clonotype: Its antigen is unidentified.

Trimming took 3 bases from V and 9 from J; bases not matched to a gene: 10. CDR3 size: 14 residues. This TCR came from a human donor with aplastic anemia. Sequenced: sorted CD4+, CD8+, or CD8+CD57+ T cells (not recorded which) from PBMCs. V gene TRBV12-3 or TRBV12-4 combines with J gene TRBJ1-1; 7 bases map to TRBD1. The CDR3 protein is CASSFKAGGLQAFF. The CDR3 nucleotides are TGTGCCAGCAGTTTTAAAGCAGGGGGACTACAAGCTTTCTTT.